This TCR beta chain was retrieved from a study of monozygotic twins with cystic fibrosis. Background on the study: With about 15 PCR cycles, barcoded libraries came from about 3 micrograms of fragmented DNA.

Here immunoSEQ multiplex PCR was the method, and the copy in TCRdb shows in-frame clones only, minus some. Among 30,000 to 35,000 clones listed, 92% were seen once. A remark on this clone: Its antigen remains unknown.

Overall study findings and caveats: The repertoire was suggested to be naive-dominated, clonality median about 0.009.

The V gene lost 0 bases and the J gene lost 7 bases, with 10 bases spanning the gap. CDR1 is SGHDT and CDR2 is YYEEEE in the germline V gene. This CDR3 is 13 amino acids long. The chain employs TRBV5-6 and TRBJ1-1; D is uncertain. The TCR comes from a girl aged 2 to 9 with cystic fibrosis. The specimen was blood. The CDR3 region has the DNA TGTGCCAGCAGCTTGGCAGGTGGAGTTGAAGCTTTCTTT. Its translation is CASSLAGGVEAFF. The full variable domain, its missing parts supplied by reference TRBV5-6 and TRBJ1-1, is DAGVTQSPTHLIKTRGQQVTLRCSPKSGHDTVSWYQQALGQGPQFIFQYYEEEERQRGNFPDRFSGHQFPNYSSELNVNALLLGDSALYLCASSLAGGVEAFFGQGTRLTVV.